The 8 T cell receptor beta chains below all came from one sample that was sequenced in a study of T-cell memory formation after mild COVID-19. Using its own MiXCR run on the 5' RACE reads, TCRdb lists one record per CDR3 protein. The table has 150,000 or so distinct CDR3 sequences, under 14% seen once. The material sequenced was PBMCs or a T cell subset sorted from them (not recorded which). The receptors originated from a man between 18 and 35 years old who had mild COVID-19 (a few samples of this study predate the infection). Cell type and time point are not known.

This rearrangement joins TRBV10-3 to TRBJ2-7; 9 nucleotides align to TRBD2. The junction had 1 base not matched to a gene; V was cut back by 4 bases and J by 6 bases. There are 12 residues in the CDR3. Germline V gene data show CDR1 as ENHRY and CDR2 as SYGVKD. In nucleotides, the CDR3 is TGTGCCATCAGTGGTAGCGGGAGCGAGCAGTACTTC. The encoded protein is CAISGSGSEQYF.

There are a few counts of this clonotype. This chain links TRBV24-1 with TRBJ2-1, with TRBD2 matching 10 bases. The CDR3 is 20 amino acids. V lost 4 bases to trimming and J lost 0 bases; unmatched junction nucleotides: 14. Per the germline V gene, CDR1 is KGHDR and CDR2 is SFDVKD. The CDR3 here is CATSDTSASGGLSSYNEQFF. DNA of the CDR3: TGTGCCACCAGTGACACATCCGCTAGCGGGGGCCTAAGCTCCTACAATGAGCAGTTCTTC.

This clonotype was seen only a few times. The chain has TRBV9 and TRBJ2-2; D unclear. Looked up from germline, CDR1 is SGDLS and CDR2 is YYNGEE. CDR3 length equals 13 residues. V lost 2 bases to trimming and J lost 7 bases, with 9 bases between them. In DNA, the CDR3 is TGTGCCAGCAGCGTTCCGGAGAGCGGGGAGCTGTTTTTT. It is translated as CASSVPESGELFF.

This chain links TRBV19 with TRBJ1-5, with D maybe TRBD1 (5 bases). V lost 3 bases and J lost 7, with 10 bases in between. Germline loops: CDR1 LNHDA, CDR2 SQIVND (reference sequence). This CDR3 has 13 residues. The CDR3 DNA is TGTGCCAGTAGTATCAGGGTAGGCCAGCCCCAGCATTTT. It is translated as CASSIRVGQPQHF. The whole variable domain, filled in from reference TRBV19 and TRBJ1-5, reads DGGITQSPKYLFRKEGQNVTLSCEQNLNHDAMYWYRQDPGQGLRLIYYSQIVNDFQKGDIAEGYSVSREKKESFPLTVTSAQKNPTAFYLCASSIRVGQPQHFGDGTRLSIL.

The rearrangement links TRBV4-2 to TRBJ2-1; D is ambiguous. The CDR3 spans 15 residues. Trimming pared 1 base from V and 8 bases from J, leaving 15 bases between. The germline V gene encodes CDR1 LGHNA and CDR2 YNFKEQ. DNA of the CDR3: TGTGCCAGCAGCCAAGTGATGTCTGAGCTGTATGAGCAGTTCTTC. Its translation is CASSQVMSELYEQFF.

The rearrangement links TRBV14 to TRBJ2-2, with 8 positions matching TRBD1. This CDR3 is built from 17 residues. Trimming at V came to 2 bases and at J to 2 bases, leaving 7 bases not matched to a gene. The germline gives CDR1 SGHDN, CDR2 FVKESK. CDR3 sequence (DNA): TGTGCCAGCAGCCAACCGGGACAGGCTACCAACACCGGGGAGCTGTTTTTT. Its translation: CASSQPGQATNTGELFF. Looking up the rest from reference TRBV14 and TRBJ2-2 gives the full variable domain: EAGVTQFPSHSVIEKGQTVTLRCDPISGHDNLYWYRRVMGKEIKFLLHFVKESKQDESGMPNNRFLAERTGGTYSTLKVQPAELEDSGVYFCASSQPGQATNTGELFFGEGSRLTVL.

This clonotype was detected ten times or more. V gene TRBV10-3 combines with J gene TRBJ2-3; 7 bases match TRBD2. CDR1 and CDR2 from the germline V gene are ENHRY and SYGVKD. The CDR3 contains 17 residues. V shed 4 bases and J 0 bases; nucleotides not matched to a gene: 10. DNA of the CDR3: TGTGCCATCAGTGGCCCCTCTAGCGGCTTAAGCACAGATACGCAGTATTTT. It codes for CAISGPSSGLSTDTQYF.

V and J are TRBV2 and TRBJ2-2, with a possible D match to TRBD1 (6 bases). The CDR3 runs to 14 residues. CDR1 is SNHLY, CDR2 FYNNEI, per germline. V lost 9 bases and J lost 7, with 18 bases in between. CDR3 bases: TGTGCCAGTCAGACCGGGACATCGGTCGGGGAGCTGTTTTTT. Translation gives CASQTGTSVGELFF.